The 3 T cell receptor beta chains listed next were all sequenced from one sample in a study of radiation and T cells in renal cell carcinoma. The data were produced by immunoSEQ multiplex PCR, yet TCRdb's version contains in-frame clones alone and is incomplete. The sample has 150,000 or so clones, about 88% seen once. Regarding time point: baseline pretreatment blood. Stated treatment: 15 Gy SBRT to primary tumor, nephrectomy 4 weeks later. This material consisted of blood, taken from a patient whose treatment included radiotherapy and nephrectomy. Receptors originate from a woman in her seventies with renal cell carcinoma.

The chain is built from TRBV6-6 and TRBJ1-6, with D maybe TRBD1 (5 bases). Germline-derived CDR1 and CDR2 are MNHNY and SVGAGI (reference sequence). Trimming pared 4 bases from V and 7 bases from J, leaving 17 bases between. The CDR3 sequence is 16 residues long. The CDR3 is CASSFQGSPGNSPLHF. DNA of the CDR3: TGTGCCAGCAGTTTCCAGGGCTCCCCTGGGAATTCACCCCTCCACTTT.

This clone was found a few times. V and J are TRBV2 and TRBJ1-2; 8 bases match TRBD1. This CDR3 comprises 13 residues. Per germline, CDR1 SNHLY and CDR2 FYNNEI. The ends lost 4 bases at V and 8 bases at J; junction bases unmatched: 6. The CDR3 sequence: CASSADRVRGYTF. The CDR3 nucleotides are TGTGCCAGCAGTGCGGACAGGGTCCGGGGCTACACCTTC.

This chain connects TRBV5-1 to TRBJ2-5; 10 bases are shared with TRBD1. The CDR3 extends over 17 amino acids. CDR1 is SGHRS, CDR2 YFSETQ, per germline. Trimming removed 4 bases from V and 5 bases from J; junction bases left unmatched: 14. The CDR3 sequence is CASSPPLGTGVGETQYF. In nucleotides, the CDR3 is TGCGCCAGCAGCCCTCCGTTGGGGACAGGGGTAGGGGAGACCCAGTACTTC.